The source of this TCR beta chain is a study of T cell changes during pregnancy in multiple sclerosis. Some clones are missing from TCRdb's copy, which holds only in-frame ones; the method was immunoSEQ multiplex PCR. This table has about 75,000 clones, roughly 90% appearing once. CDR3 length equals 14 residues. The germline gives CDR1 MNHNS, CDR2 SASEGT. V shed 7 bases and J shed 6 bases, with 16 bases lying between them. The chain couples TRBV6-1 to TRBJ2-1; maybe TRBD1 (6 bases). The material was peripheral blood, obtained in the first trimester of pregnancy. The clonotype originates from a female donor in good health, enrolled as a control in a pregnancy study. CDR3 DNA: TGTGCCAGCACCAGGGCAGGGGTCGGCAATGAGCAGTTCTTC. As protein: CASTRAGVGNEQFF.